The 26 T cell receptor beta chains reported below all come from one sample, sequenced in a study of cytomegalovirus exposure and HLA in healthy donors. The PCR ran on 60 Vbeta and 13 Jbeta primers. Method: immunoSEQ multiplex PCR; TCRdb's copy keeps in-frame clones and lacks some. The sample contains around 130,000 clones, around 85% of which appear only once. Material for sequencing was PBMCs. Receptors originate from a female donor in good health and CMV-seronegative.

The genes are TRBV7-9 and TRBJ2-1, with D maybe TRBD2 (6 bases). The CDR3 sequence is 17 residues long. Deletions cut 4 bases from V and 5 bases from J, with 21 bases between. The germline CDR1 and CDR2 sequences are SEHNR and FQNEAQ (reference sequence). CDR3 sequence (DNA): TGTGCCAGCAGCTATAGCCGGGGGACCTTATTCAACAATGAGCAGTTCTTC. This encodes CASSYSRGTLFNNEQFF.

The genes are TRBV20-1 and TRBJ1-1; 10 bases align to TRBD1. Germline CDR1 DFQATT, CDR2 SNEGSKA (reference sequence). The J segment lost 7 bases and the V segment lost 5 bases, leaving 1 base of the junction unmatched. CDR3 length equals 11 residues. CDR3 in amino acids: CSAGTGVEAFF. The CDR3 DNA is TGCAGTGCTGGGACAGGGGTTGAAGCTTTCTTT.

The gene calls are TRBV2 and TRBJ1-5; perhaps TRBD1 as D (6 bases). The V and J ends lost 7 bases and 3 bases respectively, with 10 bases between them. This CDR3 has 13 amino acids. CDR1 is SNHLY, CDR2 FYNNEI, per germline. CDR3 sequence: CASTQGYNQPQHF. Here the CDR3 DNA reads TGTGCCAGCACCCAGGGGTACAATCAGCCCCAGCATTTT.

This clone has just a few counts. This chain joins TRBV19 and TRBJ2-1; 9 bases map to TRBD2. Germline CDR1 and CDR2: LNHDA and SQIVND (reference sequence). V lost 5 bases to trimming and J lost 10 bases; unmatched junction nucleotides: 12. There are 15 residues in the CDR3. CDR3 sequence reads: CASSSTLAGYGEQFF. DNA of the CDR3: TGTGCCAGTAGTTCCACACTAGCGGGTTACGGAGAGCAGTTCTTC.

This clone has just a few counts. The chain couples TRBV19 to TRBJ2-7; a possible D gene is TRBD1 (6 bases). CDR1 and CDR2 from the germline V gene are LNHDA and SQIVND (reference sequence). This CDR3 is built from 17 residues. The germline V and J ends were trimmed by 3 bases and 0 bases, with 18 bases remaining between them. The CDR3 bases are TGTGCCAGTAGTATGACCGGCAGCCAGGGGAGCTCCTACGAGCAGTACTTC. Amino acids: CASSMTGSQGSSYEQYF.

This chain uses TRBV27 with TRBJ2-4; 10 positions match TRBD1. Losses at the gene ends were 4 bases for V and 1 base for J; bases not matched to a gene: 13. Germline lookup yields CDR1 MNHEY and CDR2 SMNVEV (reference sequence). This CDR3 is built from 19 residues. This CDR3 reads CASSSELYGTGDAKNIQYF. The CDR3 coding sequence is TGTGCCAGCAGTTCCGAGTTGTATGGGACAGGGGACGCCAAAAACATTCAGTACTTC.

V is TRBV6-5 and J is TRBJ1-1, with TRBD1 as a possible D gene (5 bases). The V gene lost 6 bases and the J gene lost 0 bases, with 14 bases spanning the gap. CDR1 MNHEY and CDR2 SVGAGI come from the germline V gene. CDR3 length: 15 residues. The CDR3 DNA follows: TGTGCCAGCAGGGGACTCTTGAATGTGAACACTGAAGCTTTCTTT. Translation: CASRGLLNVNTEAFF.

This clone was recorded a few times. The chain couples TRBV9 to TRBJ2-1; TRBD1 agrees at 7 bases. The CDR3 loop spans 12 amino acids. Germline assignment: CDR1 SGDLS and CDR2 YYNGEE. With 4 bases clipped from V and 7 bases from J, the junction kept 2 bases outside the gene matches. The CDR3, as DNA: TGTGCCAGCAGCACGACAGGGAATGAGCAGTTCTTC. This codes for CASSTTGNEQFF.

The rearrangement links TRBV5-1 to TRBJ2-2; no definite D call. The ends were cut back, 2 bases at V and 0 bases at J, with 8 bases in the middle. CDR1 SGHRS and CDR2 YFSETQ come from the germline V gene. The CDR3 contains 15 residues. CDR3 residues: CASSFGGPNTGELFF. DNA for the CDR3: TGCGCCAGCAGCTTCGGCGGCCCGAACACCGGGGAGCTGTTTTTT. The whole variable domain, filled in from reference TRBV5-1 and TRBJ2-2, reads KAGVTQTPRYLIKTRGQQVTLSCSPISGHRSVSWYQQTPGQGLQFLFEYFSETQRNKGNFPGRFSGRQFSNSRSEMNVSTLELGDSALYLCASSFGGPNTGELFFGEGSRLTVL.

The chain carries TRBV19 and TRBJ1-2; maybe TRBD1 (5 bases). Germline assignment: CDR1 LNHDA and CDR2 SQIVND (reference sequence). This CDR3 contains 14 residues. With 6 bases removed from V and 0 bases from J, the gap between germline ends came to 11 bases. Here the CDR3 reads CASSVWGSNYGYTF. The CDR3 nucleotides are TGTGCCAGTAGCGTCTGGGGCTCTAACTATGGCTACACCTTC.

The CDR3 reads CASSLRTGRNTGELFF. The CDR3 coding sequence is TGTGCCAGCAGCTTACGGACGGGGAGAAACACCGGGGAGCTGTTTTTT. This chain uses TRBV7-3 with TRBJ2-2; TRBD2 is a possible D gene (5 bases). V was clipped by 2 bases and J by 2 bases, with 12 bases between them. This CDR3 comprises 16 residues. Germline CDR1 and CDR2: SGHTA and FQGTGA.

The gene calls are TRBV29-1 and TRBJ2-7, with 10 bases fitting TRBD1. Germline CDR1 is SQVTM and CDR2 is ANQGSEA. V lost 4 bases and J lost 1; bases outside the gene matches: 1. CDR3 length: 13 residues. CDR3 residues: CSVGDRGSYEQYF. CDR3 nucleotide sequence: TGCAGCGTTGGGGACAGGGGATCCTACGAGCAGTACTTC.

The chain couples TRBV5-1 to TRBJ2-3, with D possibly TRBD1 on 6 matching bases. Germline V CDR1 and CDR2: SGHRS, YFSETQ. The CDR3 has 15 residues. Trimming took 0 bases from V and 4 from J, leaving 12 bases between them. The CDR3 bases are TGCGCCAGCAGCTTGGGTGGTCAGGGGTCAGATACGCAGTATTTT. This encodes CASSLGGQGSDTQYF.

The V gene is TRBV27, the J gene TRBJ2-7; D perhaps matches TRBD1 (6 bases). CDR3 size: 16 residues. Germline CDR1 MNHEY, CDR2 SMNVEV (reference sequence). V lost 2 bases and J lost 3, with 17 bases in between. The chain's CDR3 is CASSLAGPLRGYEQYF. DNA of the CDR3: TGTGCCAGCAGTTTAGCAGGTCCTCTCAGGGGCTACGAGCAGTACTTC.

The rearrangement links TRBV19 to TRBJ2-3; D gene ambiguous. CDR1 and CDR2 (germline): LNHDA, SQIVND (reference sequence). The germline V and J ends were trimmed by 5 bases and 0 bases, with 9 bases remaining between them. The CDR3 is 14 residues long. CDR3 in amino acids: CASSPGTSTDTQYF. CDR3 nucleotide sequence: TGTGCCAGTAGTCCCGGTACTAGCACAGATACGCAGTATTTT.

V usage is TRBV29-1 and J usage is TRBJ1-4; D not certain. The CDR3 totals 11 residues. Germline CDR1 SQVTM, CDR2 ANQGSEA. V was pared by 0 bases and J by 10 bases, with 6 bases between. The CDR3 coding sequence is TGCAGCGTTGAAGACGGAGGAAAACTGTTTTTT. Translating gives CSVEDGGKLFF.

The gene calls are TRBV30 and TRBJ2-7; D perhaps matches TRBD1 (5 bases). Trimming shortened V by 1 base and J by 7 bases, and 11 bases separated the two germline ends. The CDR3 has 12 residues. Looked up from germline, CDR1 is GTSNPN and CDR2 is SVGIG (reference sequence). The CDR3 DNA reads as TGTGCCTGGAGTGAGGGGCACTGGGAGCAGTACTTC. Its translation is CAWSEGHWEQYF.

The CDR3 region has the DNA TGCGCCAGCAGCTGGGCCGGGGCAGGGGTGAACACCGGGGAGCTGTTTTTT. It translates to CASSWAGAGVNTGELFF. The V gene is TRBV5-1, the J gene TRBJ2-2, with a possible D match to TRBD1 (6 bases). V was clipped by 3 bases and J by 1 base, with 16 bases between them. Germline V CDR1 and CDR2: SGHRS, YFSETQ. The CDR3 spans 17 residues.

The CDR3 bases are TGCGCCAGCAGCCCCCGGGACAGGAGTTCCTACGAGCAGTACTTC. Protein: CASSPRDRSSYEQYF. J is TRBJ2-7 and V is TRBV5-1, with 8 bases fitting TRBD1. Germline CDR1 is SGHRS and CDR2 is YFSETQ. V was pared by 4 bases and J by 1 base, with 7 bases of the junction left unmatched. The CDR3 runs to 15 residues.

This chain joins TRBV10-2 and TRBJ2-7; possible D gene TRBD1, 6 bases. Between the trimmed V and J ends, which lost 5 bases and 2 bases, there was a span of 10 bases. Germline V CDR1 and CDR2: WSHSY, SAAADI. This CDR3 is 13 amino acids long. CDR3 DNA: TGCGCCAGCAGTATGGACAGCACCTACGAGCAGTACTTC. It is translated as CASSMDSTYEQYF.

The V call is TRBV18, the J call TRBJ2-1; TRBD2 matches 10 bases. In germline, CDR1 is KGHSH, CDR2 LQKENI. J gave up 5 bases and V 3 bases, and 1 base lay outside the gene matches. This CDR3 spans 14 amino acids. This chain's CDR3 is CASSPLAGDNEQFF. As DNA, the CDR3 is TGTGCCAGCTCACCCCTAGCGGGGGACAATGAGCAGTTCTTC.

CDR3 sequence reads: CASSPRREPQHF. The CDR3 DNA reads TGTGCCAGTAGTCCCCGGCGGGAGCCCCAGCATTTT. This sequence joins TRBV19 and TRBJ1-5, with D uncertain. V lost 5 bases and J lost 8, with 10 bases in between. The germline V gene has CDR1 LNHDA and CDR2 SQIVND (reference sequence). CDR3 size: 12 residues.

This clone appeared a single time. This chain connects TRBV28 to TRBJ2-7; 8 nucleotides align to TRBD1. CDR1 is MDHEN and CDR2 is SYDVKM in the germline V gene. The CDR3 has 15 residues. The junction had 9 bases not matched to a gene; V was cut back by 7 bases and J by 1 base. CDR3 protein: CASNLGRDRSYEQYF. The CDR3 DNA follows: TGTGCCAGCAACCTTGGTCGGGACAGGTCCTACGAGCAGTACTTC.

The rearrangement joins TRBV30 to TRBJ2-1; 7 bases line up with TRBD2. The J segment lost 8 bases and the V segment lost 0 bases, leaving 16 bases of the junction unmatched. Germline V gene lookup returns CDR1 GTSNPN and CDR2 SVGIG (reference sequence). The CDR3 is made up of 17 amino acids. CDR3: CAWSVPKGYREEHEQFF. The CDR3 DNA follows: TGTGCCTGGAGTGTCCCCAAAGGTTATCGGGAGGAACATGAGCAGTTCTTC. The full variable domain, with the rest looked up from reference TRBV30 and TRBJ2-1, is SQTIHQWPATLVQPVGSPLSLECTVEGTSNPNLYWYRQAAGRGLQLLFYSVGIGQISSEVPQNLSASRPQDRQFILSSKKLLLSDSGFYLCAWSVPKGYREEHEQFFGPGTRLTVL.

This chain uses TRBV14 with TRBJ2-3; D possibly corresponds to TRBD2 (5 bases). CDR1 and CDR2 from the germline V gene are SGHDN and FVKESK. The V end was cut by 1 base, the J end by 2 bases, with 13 bases between. This CDR3 is 16 amino acids long. The CDR3 coding sequence is TGTGCCAGCAGCCAAGGGCTTCTCGGGATCACAGATACGCAGTATTTT. It translates to CASSQGLLGITDTQYF.

The chain carries TRBV30 and TRBJ1-1, with a possible D match to TRBD1 (5 bases). Germline CDR1 and CDR2: GTSNPN and SVGIG (reference sequence). The CDR3 consists of 13 residues. The V end lost 2 bases, the J end lost 3 bases, and 10 bases lay between the germline ends. Here the CDR3 reads CAWSMGGDTEAFF. In DNA, the CDR3 is TGTGCCTGGAGTATGGGGGGGGACACTGAAGCTTTCTTT.